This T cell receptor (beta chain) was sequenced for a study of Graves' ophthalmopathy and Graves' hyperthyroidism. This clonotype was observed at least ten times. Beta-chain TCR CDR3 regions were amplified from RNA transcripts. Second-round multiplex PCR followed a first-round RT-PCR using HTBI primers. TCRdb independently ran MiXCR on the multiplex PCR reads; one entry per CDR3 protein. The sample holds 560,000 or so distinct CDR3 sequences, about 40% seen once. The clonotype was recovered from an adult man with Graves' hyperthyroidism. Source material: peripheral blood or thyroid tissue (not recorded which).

CDR3 sequence: CASSSSTGLRGNQPQHF. CDR3 DNA: TGTGCCAGCAGTTCATCGACAGGGTTACGGGGCAATCAGCCCCAGCATTTT. This chain uses TRBV7-9 with TRBJ1-5; 7 nucleotides agree with TRBD1. Germline V lookup: CDR1 SEHNR, CDR2 FQNEAQ (reference sequence). With V trimmed by 6 bases and J by 2 bases, 13 bases remained unmatched. The CDR3 is made up of 17 amino acids.